A single sample gave rise to the 11 T cell receptor beta chains below, sequenced in a study of T cell responses to AZD1222 COVID-19 vaccine. Sequenced by immunoSEQ multiplex PCR; TCRdb stores in-frame clones only, minus some. The profile shows 150,000 to 200,000 clones, 90% to 95% of them singletons. This specimen was peripheral blood, taken 28 days after the second AZD1222 dose. These receptors were collected from an adult who received the AZD1222 COVID-19 vaccine.

The J gene is TRBJ2-7, the V gene TRBV7-9; D remains ambiguous. From germline, CDR1 is SEHNR and CDR2 FQNEAQ (reference sequence). Deletions cut 3 bases from V and 5 bases from J, with 20 bases between. CDR3 length equals 16 residues. The chain's CDR3 is CASSFDQKNSAHEQYF. The DNA for the CDR3 is TGTGCCAGCAGCTTCGACCAGAAGAATTCAGCCCACGAGCAGTACTTC.

In DNA, the CDR3 is TGTGCCAGCAGCTTAGTTAATATTGAGCGGGACGGCTCCTACAATGAGCAGTTCTTC. As protein: CASSLVNIERDGSYNEQFF. The chain couples TRBV13 to TRBJ2-1, with 7 bases fitting TRBD2. Germline V gene sequence: CDR1 PRHDT, CDR2 FYEKMQ (reference sequence). This CDR3 comprises 19 residues. V was clipped by 1 base and J by 0 bases; unmatched bases: 12.

The V and J genes are TRBV5-4 and TRBJ2-3; D is ambiguous. Germline lookup yields CDR1 SGHNT and CDR2 YYREEE (reference sequence). Trimming removed 0 bases from V and 2 bases from J, with 7 bases in between. This CDR3 is built from 14 residues. The CDR3 DNA reads TGTGCCAGCAGCTTGGGGACCCACACAGATACGCAGTATTTT. This sequence encodes CASSLGTHTDTQYF.

DNA of the CDR3: TGTGCCAGCACCTATTTCGGGGTGAACACTGAAGCTTTCTTT. It is translated as CASTYFGVNTEAFF. The chain couples TRBV2 to TRBJ1-1, with D unresolved. Between the trimmed V and J ends, which lost 7 bases and 0 bases, there was a span of 12 bases. The germline V gene encodes CDR1 SNHLY and CDR2 FYNNEI. This CDR3 spans 14 amino acids.

V gene TRBV2 combines with J gene TRBJ1-1, with a weak D call TRBD1 (5 bases). CDR3 length: 15 amino acids. Deletions cut 4 bases from V and 1 base from J, with 13 bases between. Germline CDR1 and CDR2: SNHLY and FYNNEI. The CDR3 is CASSAAGGENTEAFF. As DNA, the CDR3 is TGTGCCAGCAGTGCGGCGGGGGGGGAGAACACTGAAGCTTTCTTT.

The chain joins TRBV4-1 to TRBJ2-7, with D maybe TRBD1 (5 bases). Germline V CDR1 and CDR2: MGHRA, YSYEKL. Between the trimmed V and J ends, which lost 3 bases and 7 bases, there was a span of 13 bases. This CDR3 region has 13 residues. The CDR3 nucleotides read TGCGCCAGCAGCCAGGGTAAAAGGGGTGAGCAGTACTTC. This translates into CASSQGKRGEQYF.

V gene TRBV7-2 combines with J gene TRBJ2-2; tentative D call: TRBD2 (7 bases). V was trimmed by 5 bases and J by 3 bases, leaving 19 bases between them. Germline CDR1 reads SGHTA; CDR2 reads FQGNSA. The CDR3 totals 17 residues. The CDR3 region has the DNA TGTGCCAGCAGCCCATCTACGGGGGGCAGATACACCGGGGAGCTGTTTTTT. Translating it yields CASSPSTGGRYTGELFF.

The V call is TRBV20-1, the J call TRBJ1-5; no definite D call. V lost 3 bases and J lost 1, with 13 bases in between. The CDR3 contains 15 residues. In germline, CDR1 is DFQATT, CDR2 SNEGSKA (reference sequence). The CDR3 reads CSASTRVGSNQPQHF. DNA of the CDR3: TGCAGTGCTAGTACAAGGGTGGGGAGCAATCAGCCCCAGCATTTT.

This sequence joins TRBV5-4 and TRBJ1-3; the match to TRBD1 covers 7 bases. The germline CDR1 and CDR2 sequences are SGHNT and YYREEE (reference sequence). The V gene end was trimmed by 1 base and the J gene end by 0 bases; junction bases not matched to a gene: 4. The CDR3 covers 16 residues. In nucleotides, the CDR3 is TGTGCCAGCAGCTTGTACAGGGGAGGCTCTGGAAACACCATATATTTT. Translating gives CASSLYRGGSGNTIYF.

V usage is TRBV7-2 and J usage is TRBJ2-5; D not certain. The CDR3 totals 13 residues. Trimming removed 2 bases at V and 3 bases at J, with 7 bases between. The germline V gene encodes CDR1 SGHTA and CDR2 FQGNSA. CDR3 sequence reads: CASSLLTEETQYF. For the CDR3, the DNA is TGTGCCAGCAGCTTACTAACAGAAGAGACCCAGTACTTC.

The rearrangement uses TRBV28 and TRBJ2-7, with TRBD1 matching 8 bases. Per the germline V gene, CDR1 is MDHEN and CDR2 is SYDVKM. Trimming at V came to 2 bases and at J to 2 bases, leaving 5 bases not matched to a gene. The CDR3 has 15 residues. CDR3 sequence (DNA): TGTGCCAGCAGTTTACAGGGGGCGCGCACCTACGAGCAGTACTTC. The encoded protein is CASSLQGARTYEQYF. The full variable domain, completed using reference TRBV28 and TRBJ2-7, is DVKVTQSSRYLVKRTGEKVFLECVQDMDHENMFWYRQDPGLGLRLIYFSYDVKMKEKGDIPEGYSVSREKKERFSLILESASTNQTSMYLCASSLQGARTYEQYFGPGTRLTVT.